This entry concerns a single T cell receptor beta chain. The antigen is not known. These data originate in a study of T-cell reconstitution after alpha-beta-depleted transplantation in children. Regarding the study as a whole: Where some patients showed high TCRbeta diversity at day 60, it came from recipient T cells and thymic progenitors that had survived. About two months after transplant, alpha-beta T cells reportedly came from several hundred expanded graft clones.

Losses at the gene ends were 5 bases for V and 9 bases for J; bases not matched to a gene: 8. The CDR3 is 13 amino acids. Germline V CDR1 and CDR2: SGHRS, YFSETQ. For TCRbeta, the library was prepared with unique molecular identifiers. TCRdb passed the PCR reads through MiXCR, listing each CDR3 protein once. Of roughly 400,000 distinct CDR3 sequences detected, 43% appear once; the ten largest clones hold approximately 25%. Sequencing was performed on PBMCs, taken before TCRalphabeta/CD19-depleted stem cell transplant. The chain uses TRBV5-1 and TRBJ2-7; 10 positions match TRBD2. This receptor was identified in a girl aged 2-10 years with aplastic anemia, due to receive a stem cell transplant. The CDR3 loop reads CASSPGTSVGQYF. CDR3 sequence (DNA): TGCGCCAGCAGTCCCGGGACTAGCGTGGGGCAGTACTTC.